The sequence of this T cell receptor (beta chain) was determined in a study of Ad26.COV2.S vaccination and SARS-CoV-2 variants. Assay: immunoSEQ multiplex PCR; the TCRdb copy retains only in-frame clones and omits some. In the table there are about 400,000 clones, about 85% of which are singletons. Whole-study results and caveats: Relative to placebo recipients, vaccine recipients exhibited elevated spike-specific TCR breadth.

A remark on this clone: Its antigen is still unknown.

The sample's treatment: roughly 20 received Ad26.COV2.S at low or high dose, single or two shots; a few received placebo; per-sample allocation not given. On day 63 after the first injection, vaccine and placebo recipients gave samples. This TCR derives from a person between 18 and 60 years old who received the Ad26.COV2.S COVID-19 vaccine or a placebo. Sequencing was performed on peripheral blood, taken in a trial of Ad26.COV2.S vaccine versus placebo.

The CDR3 loop reads CASSLDREITDTQYF. As DNA, the CDR3 is TGTGCCAGCAGCCTCGACAGGGAAATCACAGATACGCAGTATTTT. The V gene is TRBV7-9, the J gene TRBJ2-3; 7 bases are a match to TRBD1. The V gene end was trimmed by 5 bases and the J gene end by 2 bases; junction bases not matched to a gene: 7. CDR3 length equals 15 residues. The V gene's germline CDR1 is SEHNR and CDR2 FQNEAQ (reference sequence).